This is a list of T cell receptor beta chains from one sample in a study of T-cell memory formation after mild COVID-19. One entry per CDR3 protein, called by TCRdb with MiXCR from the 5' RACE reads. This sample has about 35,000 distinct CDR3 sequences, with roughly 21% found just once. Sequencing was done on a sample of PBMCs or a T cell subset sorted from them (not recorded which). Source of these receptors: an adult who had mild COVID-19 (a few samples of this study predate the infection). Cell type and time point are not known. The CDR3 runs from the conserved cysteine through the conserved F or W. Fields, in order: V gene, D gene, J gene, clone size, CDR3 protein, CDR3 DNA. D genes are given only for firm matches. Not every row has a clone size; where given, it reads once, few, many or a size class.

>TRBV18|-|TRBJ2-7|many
CASSPLDYQTEGEQYF
TGTGCCAGCTCACCACTGGACTACCAGACGGAGGGCGAGCAGTACTTC
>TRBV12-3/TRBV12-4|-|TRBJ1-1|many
CASSLIGLVEAFF
TGTGCCAGCAGTTTAATCGGGCTCGTTGAAGCTTTCTTT
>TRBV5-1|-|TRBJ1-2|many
CASSTAGKNYGYTF
TGCGCCAGCAGTACGGCAGGGAAAAACTATGGCTACACCTTC
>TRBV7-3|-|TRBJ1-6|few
CASSSDGLILHF
TGTGCCAGCAGTTCAGACGGACTGATCCTCCACTTT
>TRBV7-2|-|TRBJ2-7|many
CASSVQREQYF
TGTGCCAGCAGCGTACAGCGGGAGCAGTACTTC
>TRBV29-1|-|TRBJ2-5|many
CSIERAQETQYF
TGCAGCATCGAGCGGGCTCAAGAGACCCAGTACTTC
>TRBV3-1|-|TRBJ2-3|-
CASSQPGRTDTQYF
TGTGCCAGCAGCCAACCCGGGAGAACAGATACGCAGTATTTT
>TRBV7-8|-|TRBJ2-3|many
CASSTATDTQYF
TGTGCCAGCAGCACCGCCACAGATACGCAGTATTTT
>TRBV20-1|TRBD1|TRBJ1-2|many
CSARGAPTGPQGYGYTF
TGCAGTGCTAGAGGGGCACCGACAGGGCCACAAGGGTATGGCTACACCTTC
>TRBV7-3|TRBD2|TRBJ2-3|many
CASSPTPGAGGLSDTQYF
TGTGCCAGCAGCCCGACCCCTGGGGCGGGGGGGCTTTCAGATACGCAGTATTTT
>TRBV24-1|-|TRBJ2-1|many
CATSWSSYNEQFF
TGTGCCACCAGTTGGAGCTCCTACAATGAGCAGTTCTTC
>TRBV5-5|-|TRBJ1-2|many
CASSLKVPATRGGYTF
TGTGCCAGCAGCTTGAAGGTCCCCGCGACACGGGGTGGCTACACCTTC
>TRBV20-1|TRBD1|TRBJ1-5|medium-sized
CSASDRGSYSNQPQHF
TGCAGTGCTTCCGACAGGGGGTCTTATAGCAATCAGCCCCAGCATTTT
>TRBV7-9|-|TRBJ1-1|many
CASSRTGNTEAFF
TGTGCCAGCAGTCGAACAGGGAACACTGAAGCTTTCTTT
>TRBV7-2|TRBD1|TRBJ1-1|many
CASSLWTGFENTEAFF
TGTGCCAGCAGCCTATGGACAGGGTTCGAGAACACTGAAGCTTTCTTT
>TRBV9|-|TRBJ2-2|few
CASTRTGAANTGELFF
TGTGCCAGCACCAGAACCGGGGCCGCGAACACCGGGGAGCTGTTTTTT
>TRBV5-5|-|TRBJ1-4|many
CASSPGILEKLFF
TGTGCCAGCAGCCCCGGGATTCTCGAAAAACTGTTTTTT
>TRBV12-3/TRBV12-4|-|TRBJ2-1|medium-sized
CASSLGHEQFF
TGTGCCAGCAGTTTAGGCCATGAGCAGTTCTTC
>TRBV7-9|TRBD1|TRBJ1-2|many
CASSLTGTGDYGYTF
TGTGCCAGCAGCCTTACCGGGACAGGGGATTATGGCTACACCTTC
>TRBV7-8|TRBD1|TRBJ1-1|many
CASSPLGQGGTEAFF
TGTGCCAGCAGTCCACTGGGACAGGGGGGCACTGAAGCTTTCTTT
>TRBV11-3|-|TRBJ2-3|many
CASSNPGTDTQYF
TGTGCCAGCAGCAACCCTGGGACAGATACGCAGTATTTT
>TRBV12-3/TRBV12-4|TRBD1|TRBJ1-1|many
CASSLGDRGTPEAFF
TGTGCCAGCAGTTTAGGGGACAGGGGAACACCTGAAGCTTTCTTT
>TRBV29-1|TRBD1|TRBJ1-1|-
CSVELQGAEAFF
TGCAGCGTTGAACTACAGGGGGCTGAAGCTTTCTTT
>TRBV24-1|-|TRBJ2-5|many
CATSAQGLRETQYF
TGTGCCACCAGTGCCCAGGGTTTGAGAGAGACCCAGTACTTC
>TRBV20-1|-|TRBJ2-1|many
CSASSGVSDEQFF
TGCAGTGCTAGTAGCGGAGTCAGCGATGAGCAGTTCTTC
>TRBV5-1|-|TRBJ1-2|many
CASSPGLSRAVGYGYTF
TGCGCCAGCAGCCCGGGCCTCAGTCGGGCCGTGGGCTATGGCTACACCTTC
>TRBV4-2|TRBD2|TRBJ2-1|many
CASSQEVAGGMDEQFF
TGTGCCAGCAGCCAAGAAGTAGCGGGGGGAATGGATGAGCAGTTCTTC
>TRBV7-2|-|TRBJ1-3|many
CASSLAPTGSGNTIYF
TGTGCCAGCAGCTTAGCGCCGACCGGTTCTGGAAACACCATATATTTT
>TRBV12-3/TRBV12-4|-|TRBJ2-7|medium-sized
CASSASMDYEQYF
TGTGCCAGCAGTGCGAGTATGGACTACGAGCAGTACTTC
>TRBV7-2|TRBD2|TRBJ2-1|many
CASSPRLAGGQNQFF
TGTGCCAGCAGCCCTCGACTAGCGGGGGGACAAAACCAGTTCTTC
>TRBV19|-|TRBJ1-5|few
CASSINSGSLPQHF
TGTGCCAGTAGTATTAATAGCGGATCTTTGCCCCAGCATTTT
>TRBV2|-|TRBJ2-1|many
CASRGGESSYNEQFF
TGTGCCAGCAGAGGGGGGGAGAGCTCCTACAATGAGCAGTTCTTC
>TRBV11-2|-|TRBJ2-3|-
CASNTGNRDTQYF
TGTGCCAGCAACACAGGGAACCGGGATACGCAGTATTTT
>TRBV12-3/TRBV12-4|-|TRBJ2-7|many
CASSLNAAVSYEQYF
TGTGCCAGCAGTTTAAACGCGGCGGTCTCCTACGAGCAGTACTTC
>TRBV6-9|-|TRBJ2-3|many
CASNNPGGQITDTQYF
TGTGCCAGCAATAACCCCGGGGGACAGATCACAGATACGCAGTATTTT
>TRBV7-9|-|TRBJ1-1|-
CASSPSPNTEAFF
TGTGCCAGCAGCCCTTCTCCGAACACTGAAGCTTTCTTT
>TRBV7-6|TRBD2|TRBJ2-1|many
CASKRYSGSGDEQFF
TGTGCCAGCAAAAGATATAGCGGGAGCGGGGATGAGCAGTTCTTC
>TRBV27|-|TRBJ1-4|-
CASSSQPGPKSGNEKLFF
TGTGCCAGCAGTTCGCAACCGGGACCCAAATCTGGTAATGAAAAACTGTTTTTT
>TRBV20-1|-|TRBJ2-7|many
CSARDMGSSYEQYF
TGCAGTGCTAGAGATATGGGCAGTTCCTACGAGCAGTACTTC
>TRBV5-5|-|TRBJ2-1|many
CASSLGQGIMDNEQFF
TGTGCCAGCAGCTTGGGCCAGGGGATCATGGACAATGAGCAGTTCTTC
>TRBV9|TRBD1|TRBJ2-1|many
CASSVGQAKYNEQFF
TGTGCCAGCAGCGTCGGACAGGCCAAATACAATGAGCAGTTCTTC
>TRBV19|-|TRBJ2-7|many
CASSLRKGDEQYF
TGTGCCAGTAGTCTACGGAAGGGGGACGAGCAGTACTTC
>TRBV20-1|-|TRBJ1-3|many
CSATTGLAIYF
TGCAGTGCCACTACCGGGCTCGCCATATATTTT
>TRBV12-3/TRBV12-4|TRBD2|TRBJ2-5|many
CASSFSGGAEETQYF
TGTGCCAGCAGTTTCAGCGGGGGGGCAGAAGAGACCCAGTACTTC
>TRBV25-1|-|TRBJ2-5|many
CASSESPGAGETQYF
TGTGCCAGCAGTGAATCCCCAGGGGCGGGAGAGACCCAGTACTTC
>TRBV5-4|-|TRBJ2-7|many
CASSDQYEQYF
TGTGCCAGCAGCGATCAGTACGAGCAGTACTTC
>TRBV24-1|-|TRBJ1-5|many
CATSDPNQPQHF
TGTGCCACCAGTGATCCCAATCAGCCCCAGCATTTT
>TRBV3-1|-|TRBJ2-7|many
CASSQGGTANYEQYF
TGTGCCAGCAGCCAAGGAGGTACAGCCAACTACGAGCAGTACTTC
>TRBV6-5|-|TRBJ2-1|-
CASSSEGGGSYNEQFF
TGTGCCAGCAGTTCCGAGGGGGGGGGCTCCTACAATGAGCAGTTCTTC
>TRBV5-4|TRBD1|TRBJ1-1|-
CASSSRGTGEGAFF
TGTGCCAGCAGCTCTCGGGGGACAGGGGAGGGAGCTTTCTTT